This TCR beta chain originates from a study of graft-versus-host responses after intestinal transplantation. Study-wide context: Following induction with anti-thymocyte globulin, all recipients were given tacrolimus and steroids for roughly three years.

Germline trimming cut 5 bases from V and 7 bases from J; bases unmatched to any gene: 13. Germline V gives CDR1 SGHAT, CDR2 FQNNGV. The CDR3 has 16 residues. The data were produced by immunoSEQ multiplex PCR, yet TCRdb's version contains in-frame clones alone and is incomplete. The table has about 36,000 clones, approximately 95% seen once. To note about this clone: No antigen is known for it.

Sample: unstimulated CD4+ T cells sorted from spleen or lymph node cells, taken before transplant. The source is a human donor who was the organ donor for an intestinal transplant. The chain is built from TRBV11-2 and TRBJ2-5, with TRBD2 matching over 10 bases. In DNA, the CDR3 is TGTGCCAGCAGCCATATGGGACTAGCGCCACGTGGGACCCAGTACTTC. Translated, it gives CASSHMGLAPRGTQYF.